This section outlines one T cell receptor beta chain sequence together with its context. Per the original data handling: How many nucleated cells were present was estimated from reference gene primer amplification. The table came from immunoSEQ multiplex PCR; TCRdb's copy has only in-frame clones and leaves some out. The V and J calls and the clone size are those of that table, but D and trimming were determined from the DNA. The sample consists of about 170,000 clones, roughly four fifths of them appearing once. The CDR3 totals 12 residues. V lost 3 bases, J lost 7 bases, and 9 bases lay in between. Germline V gene data show CDR1 as KGHSH and CDR2 as LQKENI. These data originate in a study of blood T cell repertoires in COVID-19. Study overall: Donors in the United States, Italy and Spain gave samples during acute or convalescent COVID-19. T cells, B-cell-depleted T cells, or PBMCs provided the cDNA or gDNA that served as material.

Sequencing was performed on peripheral blood. This TCR came from a woman at least 80 years old with acute or convalescent COVID-19. The chain carries TRBV18 and TRBJ1-1; D gene unclear. The DNA for the CDR3 is TGTGCCAGCTCACCCGGGGTGGGTGAAGCTTTCTTT. Amino acid sequence: CASSPGVGEAFF.